This TCR beta chain was recorded in a study of T cell responses to AZD1222 COVID-19 vaccine (dated by TCRdb to the early 2020s). Looking at the study overall: A total of 230 to 250 trial participants underwent TCR sequencing, of whom approximately 210 received two doses of AZD1222 and about 25 received two doses of the MenACWY control vaccine. Trial participants were enrolled by age into 18-55, 56-69 and 70-plus year subgroups, with roughly 160, 29 and 62 TCR-sequenced participants respectively.

The CDR3 regions of human TCRbeta chains were analyzed by immunosequencing. On the authors' methods: TCRs in the repertoires were compared against a reference library of SARS-CoV-2-specific TCRs that had been generated with the MIRA antigen-specificity platform. Breadth was defined as the fraction of unique TCRs that were SARS-CoV-2-associated, and depth was defined as the fraction of total T cells that were SARS-CoV-2-associated. Using the MIRA data, every spike-specific TCR was mapped to the spike region that the TCR reacted to and assigned to either a CD4 or a CD8 class. Log10-transformed breadth and depth values were compared by one-way ANOVA with Sidak's multiple comparisons tests. TCRdb took this table from immuneACCESS and kept in-frame rearrangements with V and J called. Such tables lack part of the clones; where checked against another copy, unresolved V genes explain under half of the gap, and the rest is unexplained. V, J and clone size were drawn from that table, and D and trimming were deduced from the DNA. The sample records roughly 99,000 clones, roughly 90% of which are singletons. The ten largest account for approximately 8.9% of the sample.

Reading the label with the study, this specimen's time point is: about 28 days (+/-7) after the second vaccine dose. AZD1222 recipients with second doses at about 4 weeks or about 12 weeks were pooled, because spike-specific TCR depth and breadth did not differ between schedules. Vaccinee samples were obtained from the UK trials COV001 and COV002, which included a single-blind randomized controlled phase 2/3 trial of AZD1222 (ChAdOx1 nCoV-19) in healthy adults. Trial participant PBMC samples were collected at day 0 and day 28 after the second dose for TCRbeta chain sequencing. Study-wide conclusions, independent of this receptor: Most participants were white British and females outnumbered males, and the authors suggested that clonal diversity may have been underestimated. Nearly half of unique spike-specific TCRs reportedly recognized epitopes outside regions mutated in the B.1.351 and B.1.1.7 variants. The vaccine-associated CD4 TCRs covered the entire spike protein, and the dominant responses fell in regions 160-218 and 743-854. Conclusions about previously exposed vaccinees are limited because only a handful of AZD1222 recipients were SARS-CoV-2 seropositive at baseline. Because no day 14 peak-response samples were available, repertoires were characterized only after the peak T cell response. Spike-specific TCR breadth and depth rose significantly after two AZD1222 doses compared with day 0 and with MenACWY recipients. In the small 56-69-year group, the increase in depth fell short of significance, most likely because of low power.

Concerning this clone: Its antigen is not yet known. No qualities accompany the bases; no much larger clone lies one base away.

The starting material was peripheral blood, obtained 28 days after the second AZD1222 dose. This clonotype originated in an adult who received the AZD1222 COVID-19 vaccine.

The DNA reads TGTGCCAGCAGCTTATTACAGGGGAATGGCTACACCTTC. It encodes CASSLLQGNGYTF. The rearrangement joined TRBV11-2 to TRBJ1-2, with 7 bases in between that match TRBD1. CDR1 and CDR2, looked up from the germline V gene, are SGHAT and FQNNGV. From the cysteine through the phenylalanine, the CDR3 covers 13 amino acids. Only CDR3 DNA is held: 39 bases, read in frame from base 1. Germline trimming amounts to 2 bases on V and 6 bases on J, with 3 as the count of junction bases outside the gene matches.